This T cell receptor beta chain was observed in a study of Ad26.COV2.S vaccination and SARS-CoV-2 variants. The trim removed 4 bases at V and 9 bases at J, leaving 9 bases unmatched. Germline V gives CDR1 SGHTA, CDR2 FQGTGA. CDR3 length equals 15 residues. TCRdb's table, derived via immunoSEQ multiplex PCR, lists solely in-frame clones and lacks some. This repertoire shows about 460,000 clones, roughly 87% found once; its top ten account for 1.7%. As for treatment: some 20 received Ad26.COV2.S at low or high dose, single or two shots; a few received placebo; per-sample allocation not given. Collection of samples fell on day 63 after the first vaccine or placebo injection.

The chain is built from TRBV7-3 and TRBJ1-6, with TRBD1 identical over 7 bases. The starting material was peripheral blood, obtained in a trial of Ad26.COV2.S vaccine versus placebo. This receptor was taken from a person between 18 and 65 years old who received the Ad26.COV2.S COVID-19 vaccine or a placebo. The CDR3 nucleotides are TGTGCCAGCAGCTGGACAGGACTGGCAGGTTCACCCCTCCACTTT. Residues: CASSWTGLAGSPLHF.